Listed below are T cell receptor beta chains from one sample, sequenced in a study of cytomegalovirus exposure and HLA in healthy donors. Repertoires were generated with immunoSEQ multiplex PCR, while TCRdb's copy carries only in-frame clones and drops some. The sample includes 70,000 to 90,000 clones, around two thirds of them seen just once. Material for sequencing was PBMCs. The origin of the receptors is a man in his 60s in good health and CMV-seropositive. The CDR3 runs from the conserved cysteine through the conserved F or W. D genes are given only for firm matches. Clone sizes are given selectively: once, few, many, or a class where the clone is expanded.

TRBD2	-	TRBV19	TRBJ2-5	CASSLSGGETQYF	TGTGCCAGTAGTCTGTCGGGGGGAGAGACCCAGTACTTC
TRBD2	-	TRBV7-9	TRBJ2-1	CASSFGLAGDEQFF	TGTGCCAGCAGCTTTGGACTAGCTGGGGATGAGCAGTTCTTC
-	-	TRBV11-2	TRBJ1-2	CASSLGLTITGSYTF	TGTGCCAGCAGCTTGGGGCTGACAATTACAGGGAGCTACACCTTC
-	once	TRBV30	TRBJ2-5	CAWSGGTRGGETQYF	TGTGCCTGGAGTGGGGGGACCAGGGGCGGGGAGACCCAGTACTTC
-	few	TRBV5-1	TRBJ2-6	CASSLKTASGANVLTF	TGCGCCAGCAGCTTAAAGACAGCTTCTGGGGCCAACGTCCTGACTTTC
-	-	TRBV6-6	TRBJ2-1	CASIPTFDNEQFF	TGTGCCAGCATCCCGACATTTGACAATGAGCAGTTCTTC
TRBD1	-	TRBV2	TRBJ1-1	CASTEGQADTEAFF	TGTGCCAGCACCGAGGGACAGGCGGACACTGAAGCTTTCTTT
TRBD2	-	TRBV15	TRBJ2-7	CATSRIPPGLAGGPYEQYF	TGTGCCACCAGCAGAATTCCTCCGGGACTAGCGGGAGGTCCCTACGAGCAGTACTTC
-	-	TRBV5-1	TRBJ2-1	CASSLLTGRQFF	TGCGCCAGCAGCTTGCTGACAGGTCGACAGTTCTTC
TRBD1	once	TRBV5-6	TRBJ1-3	CASTSWDRAREVGNTIYF	TGTGCCAGCACCAGTTGGGACAGGGCCCGCGAGGTTGGAAACACCATATATTTT
-	-	TRBV7-8	TRBJ2-7	CASSPAGVRYEQYF	TGTGCCAGCAGCCCAGCCGGGGTCCGCTACGAGCAGTACTTC
-	few	TRBV30	TRBJ2-7	CAWSGGQGYEQYF	TGTGCCTGGAGTGGTGGTCAGGGGTACGAGCAGTACTTC
TRBD2	-	TRBV7-3	TRBJ2-5	CASSPAGNGETQYF	TGTGCCAGCAGCCCAGCGGGAAACGGAGAGACCCAGTACTTC
-	-	TRBV9	TRBJ2-1	CASSVASGDEQFF	TGTGCCAGCAGCGTAGCATCAGGGGATGAGCAGTTCTTC
-	-	TRBV6-5	TRBJ2-5	CASRPGIQETQYF	TGTGCCAGCCGCCCCGGGATCCAAGAGACCCAGTACTTC
-	once	TRBV7-6	TRBJ1-3	CASSLARGSSGNTIYF	TGTGCCAGCAGCTTAGCGCGAGGGAGCTCTGGAAACACCATATATTTT
-	once	TRBV6-1	TRBJ1-5	CASSPLTGNNQPQHF	TGTGCCAGCAGTCCACTCACGGGGAACAATCAGCCCCAGCATTTT
TRBD2	-	TRBV14	TRBJ2-5	CASSHLGLAGVETQYF	TGTGCCAGCAGCCACCTAGGACTAGCGGGAGTGGAGACCCAGTACTTC
TRBD1	-	TRBV6-5	TRBJ1-2	CASSQTGGAENGYTF	TGTGCCAGCAGCCAAACAGGGGGCGCAGAAAATGGCTACACCTTC
-	-	TRBV5-5	TRBJ1-1	CASSLFRNTEAFF	TGTGCCAGCAGCTTGTTCCGTAACACTGAAGCTTTCTTT
-	-	TRBV4-3	TRBJ1-2	CASSQDPGGSAYYGYTF	TGCGCCAGCAGCCAAGATCCGGGGGGCAGTGCATACTATGGCTACACCTTC
TRBD1	-	TRBV28	TRBJ2-2	CASRPTRDRKSTGELFF	TGTGCCAGCAGGCCGACCCGGGACAGGAAGTCCACCGGGGAGCTGTTTTTT
TRBD2	-	TRBV9	TRBJ2-7	CASSVVSSGAYEQYF	TGTGCCAGCAGCGTAGTGAGTAGCGGGGCCTACGAGCAGTACTTC
-	-	TRBV19	TRBJ2-7	CASSISGDGFYEQYF	TGTGCCAGTAGTATTAGCGGTGACGGCTTCTACGAGCAGTACTTC
TRBD2	-	TRBV6-6	TRBJ2-7	CASRPTSSSYEQYF	TGTGCCAGCAGACCGACTAGCAGCTCCTACGAGCAGTACTTC
-	few	TRBV10-3	TRBJ1-4	CAIRRQENEKLFF	TGTGCCATCCGGAGACAGGAAAATGAAAAACTGTTTTTT
-	-	TRBV28	TRBJ2-3	CASKGTLLLQYF	TGTGCCAGCAAGGGGACTCTTCTATTACAGTATTTT
TRBD1	-	TRBV11-2	TRBJ1-5	CASSSGQGAQPQHF	TGTGCCAGCAGCTCGGGACAGGGGGCCCAGCCCCAGCATTTT
-	-	TRBV5-1	TRBJ1-2	CASSVDRSGGYGYTF	TGCGCCAGCAGCGTCGACAGGAGCGGGGGCTATGGCTACACCTTC
TRBD1	-	TRBV5-1	TRBJ2-5	CASKEQGAPAETQYF	TGCGCCAGCAAAGAACAGGGGGCGCCTGCAGAGACCCAGTACTTC
-	-	TRBV9	TRBJ2-3	CASSVGEDTQYF	TGTGCCAGCAGCGTAGGCGAAGATACGCAGTATTTT
-	once	TRBV28	TRBJ1-1	CASTSLMNTEAFF	TGTGCCAGCACGAGCCTAATGAACACTGAAGCTTTCTTT
-	-	TRBV25-1	TRBJ1-2	CASSGSGVFGYTF	TGTGCCAGCAGTGGCTCAGGGGTATTTGGCTACACCTTC
-	-	TRBV29-1	TRBJ1-1	CSVEDGQAFF	TGCAGCGTTGAAGATGGGCAAGCTTTCTTT
TRBD2	once	TRBV29-1	TRBJ2-1	CSVEPRTSGTYNEQFF	TGCAGCGTTGAACCACGGACTAGCGGTACCTACAATGAGCAGTTCTTC
TRBD1	-	TRBV5-1	TRBJ1-5	CASSNGQGRNQPQHF	TGCGCCAGCAGCAATGGACAGGGCCGCAATCAGCCCCAGCATTTT
-	-	TRBV6-1	TRBJ1-2	CASSEIPVDYGYTF	TGTGCCAGCAGTGAAATTCCGGTCGACTATGGCTACACCTTC
-	-	TRBV5-6	TRBJ1-1	CASSFLEEVMNTEAFF	TGTGCCAGCAGCTTCCTCGAAGAGGTCATGAACACTGAAGCTTTCTTT
-	-	TRBV5-1	TRBJ2-3	CASSSHRTSTDTQYF	TGCGCCAGCAGCTCGCACAGGACCAGCACAGATACGCAGTATTTT
-	-	TRBV27	TRBJ1-2	CASRALQGSRGYTF	TGTGCCAGCAGGGCCTTACAGGGTTCGCGGGGCTACACCTTC
-	-	TRBV4-1	TRBJ1-2	CASSQDQGVTYGYTF	TGCGCCAGCAGCCAAGATCAGGGCGTTACCTATGGCTACACCTTC
TRBD1	-	TRBV7-9	TRBJ1-2	CASSSTGGGYGYTF	TGTGCCAGCAGCTCTACAGGGGGCGGCTATGGCTACACCTTC
TRBD1	-	TRBV19	TRBJ2-5	CASKGTGSWETQYF	TGTGCCAGTAAGGGGACAGGGTCGTGGGAGACCCAGTACTTC
-	-	TRBV7-2	TRBJ2-3	CASSFAEGTDTQYF	TGTGCCAGCAGCTTTGCGGAGGGCACAGATACGCAGTATTTT
-	many	TRBV14	TRBJ2-7	CASSQGALWGGYEQYF	TGTGCCAGCAGCCAAGGTGCTTTGTGGGGCGGTTACGAGCAGTACTTC
-	-	TRBV6-6	TRBJ2-1	CASSYAQLSYNEQFF	TGTGCCAGCAGTTACGCTCAACTTTCCTACAATGAGCAGTTCTTC
-	-	TRBV28	TRBJ1-1	CASSSSQGVDTEAFF	-